The rows below give T cell receptor beta chains drawn from one sample of a study of shared clonotypes between healthy human individuals. The table came from immunoSEQ multiplex PCR; TCRdb's copy has only in-frame clones and leaves some out. The sample lists approximately 1.5 million clones; roughly 98.5% were seen once. The sequenced material came from naive CD4+ T cells sorted from blood. These receptors all stem from a man aged 30-40 years in good health. The CDR3 runs from the conserved cysteine through the conserved F or W. Each record gives: D gene, clone size, J gene, V gene, CDR3 DNA, CDR3 protein. The D gene is left open where the match is weak. Rows give clone size only sometimes, using once, few, many, or a class for an expanded clone.

TRBD1,.,TRBJ2-7,TRBV9,TGTGCCAGCAGCCCGGGACAGGGTCCCCACGAGCAGTACTTC,CASSPGQGPHEQYF
.,.,TRBJ2-1,TRBV9,TGTGCCAGCAGCGTAGCTGACGTATCCTACAATGAGCAGTTCTTC,CASSVADVSYNEQFF
.,.,TRBJ2-5,TRBV29-1,TGCAGCGTCGAAATCCAACAAGAGACCCAGTACTTC,CSVEIQQETQYF
TRBD2,.,TRBJ2-7,TRBV5-6,TGTGCCAGCACCTCTCGTGGCGGGAGGAGTCTCTACGAGCAGTACTTC,CASTSRGGRSLYEQYF
TRBD2,.,TRBJ2-3,TRBV13,TGTGCCAGCAGCCGACTAGCGGGAGGTTGGGATACGCAGTATTTT,CASSRLAGGWDTQYF
.,.,TRBJ2-7,TRBV10-3,TGTGCCATCAGTGTTTCACAGTTCTACGAGCAGTACTTC,CAISVSQFYEQYF
TRBD2,.,TRBJ2-7,TRBV6-1,TGTGCCAGCAGTCTGATAACTAGCGGACCATACGAGCAGTACTTC,CASSLITSGPYEQYF
.,.,TRBJ1-5,TRBV30,TGTGCCTGGAGTGCGGGGGGCCGCAATCAGCCCCAGCATTTT,CAWSAGGRNQPQHF
.,once,TRBJ1-1,TRBV5-1,TGCGCCAGCAGCCCGTTCGCAGGGACGAGGACTGAAGCTTTCTTT,CASSPFAGTRTEAFF
.,.,TRBJ2-7,TRBV5-1,TGCGCCAGCAGCCAAGACCCGGACACCACCTACGAGCAGTACTTC,CASSQDPDTTYEQYF
.,.,TRBJ1-4,TRBV19,TGTGCCAGTATCGGACAGACTGAAAAACTGTTTTTT,CASIGQTEKLFF
TRBD1,.,TRBJ2-7,TRBV28,TGTGCCAGCAGGGGGACAGGGGGAGCCGAGCAGTACTTC,CASRGTGGAEQYF
TRBD2,.,TRBJ2-1,TRBV28,TGTGCCAGCATAGGGACTAGCGGGAGCAATGAGCAGTTCTTC,CASIGTSGSNEQFF
TRBD1,.,TRBJ2-7,TRBV7-9,TGTGCCAGCAGCCAGGGACAGGGGGCGATCGAGCAGTACTTC,CASSQGQGAIEQYF
.,once,TRBJ2-7,TRBV6-5,TGTGCCAGCAGTTACTCCGGGCAGGGCCCCTACGAGCAGTACTTC,CASSYSGQGPYEQYF
TRBD2,.,TRBJ2-5,TRBV7-3,TGTGCCAGCAGAACGAGCGGGAACCCCCAAGAGACCCAGTACTTC,CASRTSGNPQETQYF
TRBD1,.,TRBJ2-5,TRBV19,TGTGCCAGTATTGGGACAGACCAAGAGACCCAGTACTTC,CASIGTDQETQYF
TRBD2,.,TRBJ2-1,TRBV7-2,TGTGCCAGCAGCACAACTAGCGGCGGACCACTATTGCTCTTC,CASSTTSGGPLLLF
TRBD1,.,TRBJ2-1,TRBV7-2,TGTGCCAGCAGCCCAAAGACAGGGGAATACAATGAGCAGTTCTTC,CASSPKTGEYNEQFF
TRBD2,once,TRBJ2-1,TRBV27,TGTGCCAGCAGTCTACGTTTGACTAGCCCTTTCTCCTACAATGAGCAGTTCTTC,CASSLRLTSPFSYNEQFF
TRBD1,.,TRBJ2-3,TRBV28,TGTGCCAGCAGTCGCTCCGGGACAGGGGGCACAGATACGCAGTATTTT,CASSRSGTGGTDTQYF